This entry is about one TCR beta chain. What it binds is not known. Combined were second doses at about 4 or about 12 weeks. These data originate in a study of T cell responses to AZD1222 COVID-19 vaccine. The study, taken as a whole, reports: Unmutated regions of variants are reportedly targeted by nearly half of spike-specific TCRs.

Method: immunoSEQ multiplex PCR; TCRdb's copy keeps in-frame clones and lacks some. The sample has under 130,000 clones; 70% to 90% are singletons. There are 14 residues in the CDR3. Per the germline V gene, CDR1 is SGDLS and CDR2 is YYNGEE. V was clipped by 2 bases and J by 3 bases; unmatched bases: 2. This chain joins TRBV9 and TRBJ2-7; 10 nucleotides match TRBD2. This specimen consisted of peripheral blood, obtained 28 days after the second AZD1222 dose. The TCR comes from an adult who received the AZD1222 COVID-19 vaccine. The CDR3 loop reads CASSVQREGYEQYF. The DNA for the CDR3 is TGTGCCAGCAGCGTGCAGCGGGAGGGCTACGAGCAGTACTTC.